A single sample gave rise to the 28 T cell receptor beta chains below, sequenced in a study of T-cell memory formation after mild COVID-19. TCRdb independently ran MiXCR on the 5' RACE reads; one entry per CDR3 protein. The sample gives about 160,000 distinct CDR3 sequences, about 28% of which show up once; around 12% is in the top ten. The sample taken for sequencing was PBMCs or a T cell subset sorted from them (not recorded which). The origin of the receptors is an adult woman who had mild COVID-19 (a few samples of this study predate the infection). Cell type and time point are not known.

The rearrangement links TRBV29-1 to TRBJ2-2; D remains ambiguous. The CDR3 has 13 amino acids. Trimming removed 6 bases from V and 3 bases from J, with 11 bases in between. Germline assignment: CDR1 SQVTM and CDR2 ANQGSEA. The DNA of the CDR3 is TGCAGCGTAAAATCTCGGGACACCGGGGAGCTGTTTTTT. Protein sequence: CSVKSRDTGELFF.

This chain uses TRBV5-1 with TRBJ2-1; no clear D. The CDR3 contains 16 residues. Per germline, CDR1 SGHRS and CDR2 YFSETQ. The ends were cut back, 4 bases at V and 1 base at J, with 15 bases in the middle. The chain's CDR3 is CASSRSPTDSYNEQFF. DNA for the CDR3: TGCGCCAGCAGCCGGAGTCCAACTGATTCCTACAATGAGCAGTTCTTC. Based on the CDR3 plus reference TRBV5-1 and TRBJ2-1, the full variable domain is KAGVTQTPRYLIKTRGQQVTLSCSPISGHRSVSWYQQTPGQGLQFLFEYFSETQRNKGNFPGRFSGRQFSNSRSEMNVSTLELGDSALYLCASSRSPTDSYNEQFFGPGTRLTVL.

The chain recombines TRBV7-9 with TRBJ2-1; perhaps TRBD1 as D (6 bases). V was pared by 2 bases and J by 3 bases, with 17 bases between. The CDR3 covers 17 residues. CDR1 and CDR2 from the germline V gene are SEHNR and FQNEAQ (reference sequence). CDR3 residues: CASSLQSQRTVYNEQFF. CDR3 in DNA: TGTGCCAGCAGCTTACAATCACAACGGACAGTCTACAATGAGCAGTTCTTC.

The table lists this clonotype with a few counts. The chain uses TRBV7-9 and TRBJ2-1; 9 bases line up with TRBD1. V shed 7 bases and J 7 bases; nucleotides not matched to a gene: 8. The CDR3 is made up of 14 amino acids. Germline values: CDR1 SEHNR, CDR2 FQNEAQ (reference sequence). This chain's CDR3 is CASTGTGIQNEQFF. The CDR3 DNA reads as TGTGCCAGCACCGGGACAGGGATTCAAAATGAGCAGTTCTTC.

In this sample, this clonotype turned up a few times. This sequence joins TRBV4-1 and TRBJ2-2, with D hard to call. Looked up from germline, CDR1 is MGHRA and CDR2 is YSYEKL. Trimming took off 4 bases at V and 0 bases at J, with 3 bases between the two ends. The CDR3 covers 13 residues. CDR3 DNA: TGCGCCAGCAGCCCTGCGAACACCGGGGAGCTGTTTTTT. Its protein is CASSPANTGELFF.

Ten or more counts support this clonotype. The chain links TRBV7-9 to TRBJ2-5, with D perhaps matching TRBD1 or TRBD2 (5 bases each). This CDR3 has 16 residues. Germline-derived CDR1 and CDR2 are SEHNR and FQNEAQ (reference sequence). Trimming took 1 base from V and 1 from J, leaving 13 bases between them. CDR3 in DNA: TGTGCCAGCAGCTTAGGAGGGGTTCTGGTCCAAGAGACCCAGTACTTC. Amino acid sequence: CASSLGGVLVQETQYF.

V and J are TRBV7-9 and TRBJ2-1, with TRBD2 as a possible D gene (6 bases). CDR3 length: 16 amino acids. V was clipped by 7 bases and J by 3 bases, with 19 bases between them. CDR1 is SEHNR and CDR2 is FQNEAQ in the germline V gene (reference sequence). CDR3 sequence (DNA): TGTGCCAGCACCGATAGGGGCGGGACCCACTACAATGAGCAGTTCTTC. Its translation: CASTDRGGTHYNEQFF.

This clonotype was observed a handful of times. The rearrangement links TRBV9 to TRBJ1-2; D is possibly TRBD1 (5 bases). Germline V gives CDR1 SGDLS, CDR2 YYNGEE. The germline V and J ends were trimmed by 3 bases and 6 bases, with 12 bases remaining between them. The CDR3 consists of 13 residues. CDR3 coding DNA: TGTGCCAGCAGCGGACTAGGGGTACATGGCTACACCTTC. It yields the protein CASSGLGVHGYTF. The full variable domain, with the rest looked up from reference TRBV9 and TRBJ1-2, is DSGVTQTPKHLITATGQRVTLRCSPRSGDLSVYWYQQSLDQGLQFLIQYYNGEERAKGNILERFSAQQFPDLHSELNLSSLELGDSALYFCASSGLGVHGYTFGSGTRLTVV.

CDR3 residues: CASIGGVTYEQYF. CDR3 sequence (DNA): TGTGCCAGCATTGGCGGGGTGACCTACGAGCAGTACTTC. The J gene is TRBJ2-7, the V gene TRBV2; maybe TRBD2 (6 bases). Germline V gene data show CDR1 as SNHLY and CDR2 as FYNNEI. CDR3 length: 13 residues. Between the trimmed V and J ends, which lost 7 bases and 2 bases, there was a span of 12 bases.

This clonotype was seen ten or more times. The rearrangement uses TRBV15 and TRBJ1-1, with a possible D match to TRBD1 (5 bases). Germline CDR1 and CDR2: LNHNV and YYDKDF (reference sequence). V lost 8 bases and J lost 0, with 19 bases in between. The CDR3 spans 16 residues. This chain's CDR3 is CATESSMTAVNTEAFF. CDR3 in DNA: TGTGCCACCGAATCCTCTATGACAGCTGTGAACACTGAAGCTTTCTTT.

This clonotype was observed a handful of times. The gene calls are TRBV19 and TRBJ2-7; D perhaps matches TRBD1 (6 bases). From germline, CDR1 is LNHDA and CDR2 SQIVND (reference sequence). The CDR3 has 14 residues. V shed 5 bases and J shed 0 bases, with 11 bases lying between them. The CDR3 bases are TGTGCCAGTAGTTCCCGGACAGCCTCCTACGAGCAGTACTTC. It encodes CASSSRTASYEQYF. Full variable domain (remainder filled in from reference TRBV19 and TRBJ2-7): DGGITQSPKYLFRKEGQNVTLSCEQNLNHDAMYWYRQDPGQGLRLIYYSQIVNDFQKGDIAEGYSVSREKKESFPLTVTSAQKNPTAFYLCASSSRTASYEQYFGPGTRLTVT.

Details on this clonotype: A read error may produce the germline difference seen at one junction end. This chain joins TRBV7-6 and TRBJ2-6; a possible D gene is TRBD2 (6 bases). The CDR3 spans 13 residues. The germline V gene encodes CDR1 SGHVS and CDR2 FNYEAQ. The CDR3 DNA reads as TGTGCCAGCGGGGACTCTGGGGCCAACGTACTGACTTTC. It translates to CASGDSGANVLTF.

The table lists this clonotype with a few counts. This chain connects TRBV20-1 to TRBJ2-3; D gene unclear. The CDR3 is 15 residues long. Per germline, CDR1 DFQATT and CDR2 SNEGSKA (reference sequence). V was clipped by 1 base and J by 0 bases, with 11 bases between them. The CDR3 protein is CSARAPTASTDTQYF. The CDR3 nucleotides are TGCAGTGCTAGAGCTCCGACGGCTAGCACAGATACGCAGTATTTT.

This clonotype was recorded a few times. The chain uses TRBV7-9 and TRBJ2-3, with D possibly matching TRBD1 (5 bases). This CDR3 is 14 amino acids long. Germline CDR1 reads SEHNR; CDR2 reads FQNEAQ (reference sequence). V was shortened by 1 base and J by 3 bases, with 8 bases between the two germline ends. The CDR3 region has the DNA TGTGCCAGCAGCTTAGAGGGGCTTACAGATACGCAGTATTTT. It yields the protein CASSLEGLTDTQYF.

This clonotype was counted a few times. The chain combines TRBV12-3 or TRBV12-4 with TRBJ1-5; 7 positions match TRBD1. This CDR3 spans 16 amino acids. Trimming removed 0 bases from V and 0 bases from J; junction bases left unmatched: 2. In DNA, the CDR3 is TGTGCCAGCAGTTTAGCCGGGACAGTTAGCAATCAGCCCCAGCATTTT. It translates to CASSLAGTVSNQPQHF.

V and J are TRBV7-9 and TRBJ2-2; 7 nucleotides agree with TRBD1. The trim removed 5 bases at V and 5 bases at J, leaving 17 bases unmatched. Per germline, CDR1 SEHNR and CDR2 FQNEAQ (reference sequence). The CDR3 totals 18 residues. This chain's CDR3 is CASSHRTGTETQTGELFF. The CDR3 DNA reads as TGTGCCAGCAGCCATCGCACGGGGACAGAGACACAAACCGGGGAGCTGTTTTTT.

At least ten counts were recorded for this clonotype. J is TRBJ2-1 and V is TRBV12-3 or TRBV12-4; D is possibly TRBD2 (6 bases). This CDR3 is 16 amino acids long. Trimming took 7 bases from V and 2 from J, leaving 18 bases between them. CDR3 amino acids: CASTFLRGRAYNEQFF. Here the CDR3 DNA reads TGTGCCAGCACCTTCCTTCGGGGGAGAGCCTACAATGAGCAGTTCTTC.

This clonotype turned up a few times. This rearrangement joins TRBV29-1 to TRBJ1-2, with D possibly TRBD1 on 6 matching bases. Trimming shortened V by 0 bases and J by 5 bases, and 19 bases separated the two germline ends. CDR1 is SQVTM and CDR2 is ANQGSEA in the germline V gene. The CDR3 spans 16 residues. CDR3 sequence (DNA): TGCAGCGTTGAAGATAATGGGGGCCCCTCCGGATATGGCTACACCTTC. It yields the protein CSVEDNGGPSGYGYTF.

J is TRBJ2-3 and V is TRBV7-9; TRBD1 aligns across 8 bases. The germline V gene encodes CDR1 SEHNR and CDR2 FQNEAQ (reference sequence). The CDR3 runs 16 residues. After removal of 0 bases from V and 2 bases from J, the junction contained 4 bases not matched to a gene. The DNA for the CDR3 is TGTGCCAGCAGCTTAGCGACAGGGGCCTACACAGATACGCAGTATTTT. The encoded protein is CASSLATGAYTDTQYF.

V gene TRBV18 combines with J gene TRBJ2-6; 10 nucleotides match TRBD1. Germline V gene lookup returns CDR1 KGHSH and CDR2 LQKENI. After removal of 8 bases from V and 0 bases from J, the junction contained 13 bases not matched to a gene. The CDR3 consists of 19 residues. The CDR3: CASIELGTGAFSGANVLTF. In nucleotides, the CDR3 is TGTGCCAGCATAGAGCTCGGGACAGGGGCTTTCTCTGGGGCCAACGTCCTGACTTTC.

Written as DNA, the CDR3 is TGCGCCAGCAGCTTGAATGGGGAGCAGTACTTC. Protein sequence: CASSLNGEQYF. The chain uses TRBV5-1 and TRBJ2-7, with D hard to call. There are 11 residues in the CDR3. With 1 base removed from V and 7 bases from J, the gap between germline ends came to 6 bases. Germline CDR1 and CDR2: SGHRS and YFSETQ.

The V and J genes are TRBV20-1 and TRBJ1-2; TRBD1 is a possible D gene (6 bases). The CDR3 sequence is 12 residues long. Trimming pared 3 bases from V and 2 bases from J, leaving 7 bases between. CDR1 and CDR2 (germline): DFQATT, SNEGSKA (reference sequence). The CDR3 region has the DNA TGCAGTGCTAGTCAGGGGAACTATGGCTACACCTTC. Translated, it gives CSASQGNYGYTF.

In this sample, this clonotype turned up a few times. The chain employs TRBV9 and TRBJ2-1, with 13 bases fitting TRBD2. The CDR3 has 14 amino acids. Germline loops: CDR1 SGDLS, CDR2 YYNGEE. V was clipped by 6 bases and J by 6 bases; unmatched bases: 3. CDR3 sequence: CASTRTSGSNEQFF. CDR3 sequence (DNA): TGTGCCAGCACCCGGACTAGCGGGAGCAATGAGCAGTTCTTC.

This clonotype showed up just once. The chain carries TRBV7-9 and TRBJ2-1, with 10 bases that match TRBD1. Trimming cost V 5 bases and J 4 bases; bases outside gene matches: 8. CDR1 is SEHNR and CDR2 is FQNEAQ in the germline V gene (reference sequence). The CDR3 loop spans 16 amino acids. CDR3 DNA sequence: TGTGCCAGCAGCGGGACAGGGGCGAAGAGTTACAATGAGCAGTTCTTC. Amino acids: CASSGTGAKSYNEQFF.

This clonotype has only a few counts. The chain links TRBV24-1 to TRBJ2-3, with D unclear. CDR3 length: 16 residues. The V and J ends lost 1 base and 0 bases respectively, with 10 bases between them. Germline loops: CDR1 KGHDR, CDR2 SFDVKD. DNA for the CDR3: TGTGCCACCAGTGATTTTACAGACGCTAGCACAGATACGCAGTATTTT. Encoded protein: CATSDFTDASTDTQYF.

This chain uses TRBV7-3 with TRBJ2-5; D gene unclear. Germline assignment: CDR1 SGHTA and CDR2 FQGTGA. CDR3 length equals 15 residues. The germline V and J ends were trimmed by 1 base and 5 bases, with 14 bases remaining between them. The CDR3 region has the DNA TGTGCCAGCAGCTTAAAGGGTGGCCCCAGGGAGACCCAGTACTTC. Translated: CASSLKGGPRETQYF.

This chain connects TRBV4-1 to TRBJ2-7, with D possibly TRBD2 on 6 matching bases. CDR1 MGHRA and CDR2 YSYEKL come from the germline V gene. There are 16 residues in the CDR3. The V end was cut by 0 bases, the J end by 3 bases, with 15 bases between. CDR3 in DNA: TGCGCCAGCAGCCAAGATTCGGCAGAGGGAGGCTACGAGCAGTACTTC. It encodes CASSQDSAEGGYEQYF.

V is TRBV7-9 and J is TRBJ2-1; 10 bases fit TRBD1. There are 16 residues in the CDR3. J lost 6 bases, V lost 3 bases, and 8 bases had no gene match. CDR1 is SEHNR, CDR2 FQNEAQ, per germline (reference sequence). The CDR3 DNA reads TGTGCCAGCAGCTTGAACCGGGACAGGGGTCCCAATGAGCAGTTCTTC. This codes for CASSLNRDRGPNEQFF.